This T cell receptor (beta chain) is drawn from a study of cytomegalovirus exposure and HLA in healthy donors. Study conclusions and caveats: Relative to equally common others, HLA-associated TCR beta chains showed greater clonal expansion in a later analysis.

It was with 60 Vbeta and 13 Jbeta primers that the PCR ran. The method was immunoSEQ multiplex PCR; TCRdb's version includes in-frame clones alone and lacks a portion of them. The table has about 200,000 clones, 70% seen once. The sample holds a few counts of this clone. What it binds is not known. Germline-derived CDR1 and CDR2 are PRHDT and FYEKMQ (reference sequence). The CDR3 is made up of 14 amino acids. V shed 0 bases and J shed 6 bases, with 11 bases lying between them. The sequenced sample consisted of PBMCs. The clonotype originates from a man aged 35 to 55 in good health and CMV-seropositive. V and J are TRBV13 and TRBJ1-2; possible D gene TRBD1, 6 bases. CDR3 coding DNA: TGTGCCAGCAGCTTAGGACAGGGTATAAATGGCTACACCTTC. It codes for CASSLGQGINGYTF. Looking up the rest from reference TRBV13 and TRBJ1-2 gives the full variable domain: AAGVIQSPRHLIKEKRETATLKCYPIPRHDTVYWYQQGPGQDPQFLISFYEKMQSDKGSIPDRFSAQQFSDYHSELNMSSLELGDSALYFCASSLGQGINGYTFGSGTRLTVV.